This TCR beta chain was identified in a study of coeliac disease. This clone is categorized as large. Looked up from germline, CDR1 is SGHRS and CDR2 is YFSETQ. The J segment lost 1 base and the V segment lost 2 bases, leaving 4 bases of the junction unmatched. The CDR3 runs 15 residues. Assay: immunoSEQ multiplex PCR; the TCRdb copy retains only in-frame clones and omits some. The profile covers more than 3,000 clones, with around half appearing a single time and 11% taken by the ten largest. V gene TRBV5-1 combines with J gene TRBJ2-7; the match to TRBD1 covers 9 bases. What was sequenced was intraepithelial lymphocytes from the gut. The receptor's source is a woman between 70 and 85 years old with celiac disease. As DNA, the CDR3 is TGCGCCAGCAGCTTCAGAGGACAGGGGTCCTACGAGCAGTACTTC. Encoded protein: CASSFRGQGSYEQYF.